Listed here is a single TCR beta chain. In its sample, this clonotype was seen a few times. This clone's antigen is unknown. Nothing much larger sits one base from this clone, and base qualities are not available. Amplification of TCR beta CDR3 regions was carried out from RNA transcripts. A first-round RT-PCR of the TCR CDR3 used the HTBI primer set with the Qiagen OneStep RT-PCR kit. Libraries were constructed in a second round of multiplex PCR, after which size selection and purification were carried out. Libraries were sequenced paired-end with 100 bp reads on an Illumina HiSeq2000. In the source study's methods: SOAPnuke was used to process the raw data, throwing out any read that contained adapters or uncalled bases, had a mean Phred below 15, or lacked an exact constant-primer or identifier match. High-quality paired reads were merged using COPE v1.2.5, and each unique nucleotide sequence was defined as a clonotype. MiTCR v1.1 was used to align the clonotypes against IMGT TRBV, TRBD and TRBJ reference segments. The analysis was restricted to V-J combinations with a frequency above 0.0001, which together covered over 99% of the repertoires. A TCS score was defined as the ratio between F50 (clonal expansion) and ExV (chaos), using BLOSUM62-based TCRdist between CDR3 peptides within each V-J. Welch's t-statistics and random forest reduced fewer than 550 V-J features to 10 to 15, which were used in a naive Bayes classifier (R e1071). TCRdb itself trimmed the public reads at Q25 with fastp, ran MiXCR and retained productive beta chains. Rows are unified per CDR3 protein, each entry keeping the most common DNA and genes. None of the V and J calls come from the authors' own analysis; TCRdb made them. In this sample the table shows hundreds of thousands of distinct CDR3 sequences, 14% of which occur a single time. The ten largest clones add up to roughly 10% of the sample.

Stable Graves' hyperthyroidism was defined as no progression to ophthalmopathy during 18 months of follow-up. Hyperthyroidism patients were aged 18 to 65 years and newly diagnosed, with disease duration of less than 2 months. Patients with uncontrolled infections, other autoimmune diseases, pregnancy or lactation were excluded. Clinical symptoms, serum thyroxine and TRAb, thyroid ultrasound, and orbital computed tomography formed the basis for the diagnoses. Ficoll-Paque density gradient centrifugation was used to isolate PBMCs from under 11 ml of fresh peripheral blood. Total RNA was extracted with Trizol reagent, and quality was checked on an Agilent 2100 Bioanalyzer. The sample belongs to a study of T cells in Graves' hyperthyroidism and ophthalmopathy (dated by TCRdb to between 2019 and 2020). Regarding the complete study: Peripheral blood samples were taken at initial diagnosis, before any treatment was given. Whether ophthalmopathy could be predicted prospectively was tested in an independent validation cohort made up of roughly 20 hyperthyroidism patients plus 17 patients who later progressed to ophthalmopathy. After blood sampling, hyperthyroidism patients were treated with methimazole at a starting dose of 30 mg daily, and ophthalmopathy patients were treated with high-dose intravenous methylprednisolone. The paper reports TCR Vbeta CDR3 sequencing of over 120 peripheral blood samples: around 45 ophthalmopathy, under 80 hyperthyroidism and some 17 progressor patients. To identify TCR V-J signatures that set the groups apart, the researchers used a discovery cohort of 100 patients, made up of roughly 40 with Graves' ophthalmopathy and 55 to 65 with stable Graves' hyperthyroidism. The study also compared thyroid tissue and blood T-cell repertoires from roughly 6 Graves' hyperthyroidism patients. For training and testing, the 80 to 100 patients in the discovery cohort were randomly divided in a 7:3 ratio.

There are 13 amino acids in the CDR3, from cysteine to phenylalanine inclusive. The DNA shown is the 39-base CDR3, in frame from base 1. As encoded in the germline V gene (reference sequence), CDR1 is LNHDA while CDR2 is SQIVND. Germline trimming amounts to 7 bases on V and 2 bases on J, with 4 as the count of junction bases outside the gene matches. What the work shows at the level of the full study, not this receptor alone: In validation, the model predicted progression to ophthalmopathy with roughly 66% sensitivity and roughly 75% specificity, a median of 6.5 months before onset. A 13 V-J signature model separated ophthalmopathy from stable hyperthyroidism, with roughly 88% sensitivity and around 84% specificity in cross-validation and 80%/75% in testing. Sample size was not statistically predetermined, and investigators were not blinded to group allocation. Most expanded thyroid clonotypes (frequency above 0.001) were also detected in blood, suggesting blood repertoires may reflect thyroid immune responses.

The receptor was derived from a woman aged 18-29 years with Graves' hyperthyroidism. Specimen: blood. Recombination connected TRBV19 to TRBJ1-2; 7 central nucleotides agree with TRBD1. The CDR3 reads as follows: CASTTGQNYGYTF. The nucleotide sequence reads TGTGCCAGTACCACGGGACAGAACTATGGCTACACCTTC. The variable domain in full, with residues beyond the CDR3 obtained from the reference TRBV19 and TRBJ1-2 genes, is DGGITQSPKYLFRKEGQNVTLSCEQNLNHDAMYWYRQDPGQGLRLIYYSQIVNDFQKGDIAEGYSVSREKKESFPLTVTSAQKNPTAFYLCASTTGQNYGYTFGSGTRLTVV.